These 26 T cell receptor beta chains were all obtained from the same sample, sequenced in a study of blood T cells in healthy people across ages. Primers used in a second PCR of roughly 6 to 11 cycles were a sample-barcoded 5' primer and a J-beta primer mix. One entry per CDR3 protein, called by TCRdb with MiXCR from the 5' RACE reads. The sample has about 620,000 distinct CDR3 sequences, 52% seen once; the top ten hold approximately 13%. The sequenced sample consisted of blood. Receptors were obtained from a woman over 75 in good health.

This clonotype was picked up many times. The chain is built from TRBV29-1 and TRBJ2-4; the D gene is possibly TRBD2 (6 bases). CDR1 SQVTM and CDR2 ANQGSEA come from the germline V gene. Between the trimmed V and J ends, which lost 3 bases and 0 bases, there was a span of 6 bases. The CDR3 totals 13 residues. CDR3 nucleotide sequence: TGCAGCGTTGACGGGGGAGCCAAAAACATTCAGTACTTC. Amino acids: CSVDGGAKNIQYF.

This rearrangement joins TRBV4-2 to TRBJ2-3, with 9 bases matching TRBD2. From germline, CDR1 is LGHNA and CDR2 YNFKEQ. V shed 1 base and J 4 bases; nucleotides not matched to a gene: 6. The CDR3 consists of 16 residues. The CDR3 nucleotides read TGTGCCAGCAGCCAAGCTCTTGCGGGAGGGGCAGATACGCAGTATTTT. Protein: CASSQALAGGADTQYF.

This chain links TRBV6-1 with TRBJ2-5, with 11 bases aligning to TRBD1. This CDR3 region has 19 residues. The V gene's germline CDR1 is MNHNS and CDR2 SASEGT. J lost 11 bases, V lost 7 bases, and 27 bases had no gene match. The CDR3 loop is CASINERDRGTLAKNVQYF. The CDR3 nucleotides read TGTGCCAGCATCAACGAGAGGGACAGGGGGACATTAGCCAAAAACGTTCAGTACTTC.

On this clonotype: Given a much more abundant clone one base away, this may be a read error. The CDR3 here is CASSVSRTLNEQFF. The CDR3 DNA reads TGTGCCAGCAGTGTATCTCGGACGCTCAATGAGCAGTTCTTC. The rearrangement joins TRBV27 to TRBJ2-1; no clear D. CDR1 and CDR2 from the germline V gene are MNHEY and SMNVEV (reference sequence). The length of the CDR3 is 14 residues.

This chain connects TRBV20-1 to TRBJ1-5, with D unclear. Germline loops: CDR1 DFQATT, CDR2 SNEGSKA (reference sequence). The CDR3 covers 13 residues. The V and J ends lost 7 bases and 4 bases respectively, with 14 bases between them. Written as DNA, the CDR3 is TGCAGTGGGAGGGCAGGTGCGAATCAGCCCCAGCATTTT. This gives the protein CSGRAGANQPQHF.

This clonotype has only a few counts. The chain employs TRBV7-9 and TRBJ2-1; 12 nucleotides agree with TRBD2. The ends lost 3 bases at V and 0 bases at J; junction bases unmatched: 6. The germline V gene has CDR1 SEHNR and CDR2 FQNEAQ (reference sequence). This CDR3 is built from 18 residues. The CDR3 sequence is CASSFGLAGRSSYNEQFF. The CDR3 DNA is TGTGCCAGCAGCTTTGGACTAGCGGGGAGAAGCTCCTACAATGAGCAGTTCTTC. The full variable domain, rest sourced from reference TRBV7-9 and TRBJ2-1, is DTGVSQNPRHKITKRGQNVTFRCDPISEHNRLYWYRQTLGQGPEFLTYFQNEAQLEKSRLLSDRFSAERPKGSFSTLEIQRTEQGDSAMYLCASSFGLAGRSSYNEQFFGPGTRLTVL.

This clonotype was observed at least ten times. The chain recombines TRBV6-5 with TRBJ1-2; 7 bases fit TRBD1. This CDR3 has 13 residues. Germline trimming cut 5 bases from V and 8 bases from J; bases unmatched to any gene: 8. Per the germline V gene, CDR1 is MNHEY and CDR2 is SVGAGI. The CDR3, as DNA: TGTGCCAGCAGTCCCGACAGGGTATACGGCTACACCTTC. Residues: CASSPDRVYGYTF.

This clonotype was counted many times. The rearrangement joins TRBV6-2 or TRBV6-3 to TRBJ1-1, with D perhaps matching TRBD1 (6 bases). V was pared by 7 bases and J by 5 bases, with 14 bases between. CDR3 length: 13 residues. Per germline, CDR1 MNHEY and CDR2 SVGEGT. The CDR3 coding sequence is TGTGCCAGCAACGTACAGGGCTCGACTGAAGCTTTCTTT. Translating it yields CASNVQGSTEAFF.

This clonotype was seen at least ten times. The rearrangement uses TRBV12-5 and TRBJ2-3; 7 nucleotides match TRBD1. The CDR3 runs 16 residues. CDR1 and CDR2 from the germline V gene are LGHNT and FRNRAP. With V trimmed by 0 bases and J by 4 bases, 7 bases remained unmatched. Here the CDR3 reads CASGLVLQGRADTQYF. The CDR3 DNA reads as TGTGCTAGTGGTTTGGTACTACAGGGGCGCGCAGATACGCAGTATTTT. Drawing the rest from reference TRBV12-5 and TRBJ2-3, the complete variable domain is DARVTQTPRHKVTEMGQEVTMRCQPILGHNTVFWYRQTMMQGLELLAYFRNRAPLDDSGMPKDRFSAEMPDATLATLKIQPSEPRDSAVYFCASGLVLQGRADTQYFGPGTRLTVL.

Many counts were recorded for this clonotype. V is TRBV7-2 and J is TRBJ2-1, with 9 bases matching TRBD2. The length of the CDR3 is 16 residues. Germline trimming cut 1 base from V and 0 bases from J; bases unmatched to any gene: 1. The germline CDR1 and CDR2 sequences are SGHTA and FQGNSA. The DNA of the CDR3 is TGTGCCAGCAGCTTAGGACTAGCGGTCTCCTACAATGAGCAGTTCTTC. Encoded protein: CASSLGLAVSYNEQFF. The full variable domain, in which reference TRBV7-2 and TRBJ2-1 provide the parts outside the CDR3, is GAGVSQSPSNKVTEKGKDVELRCDPISGHTALYWYRQSLGQGLEFLIYFQGNSAPDKSGLPSDRFSAERTGGSVSTLTIQRTQQEDSAVYLCASSLGLAVSYNEQFFGPGTRLTVL.

The sample holds one count of this clonotype. The chain employs TRBV20-1 and TRBJ2-1, with D perhaps TRBD2 (6 bases). The end of the DNA aligns better with TRBJ2-7, so the J call may be wrong. This CDR3 spans 15 amino acids. Per germline, CDR1 DFQATT and CDR2 SNEGSKA (reference sequence). The CDR3 coding sequence is TGCAGTGCTGGGGACTTGGCGAGCTCCTACAATGAGCAGTACTTC. Protein: CSAGDLASSYNEQYF.

This clonotype has more than one count but fewer than ten. The chain recombines TRBV6-6 with TRBJ1-3; possibly TRBD1 for D (5 bases). V was shortened by 0 bases and J by 4 bases, with 13 bases between the two germline ends. Germline assignment: CDR1 MNHNY and CDR2 SVGAGI (reference sequence). The CDR3 runs to 16 residues. The CDR3 is CASSYSRGQRGNTIYF. As DNA, the CDR3 is TGTGCCAGCAGTTACTCGAGGGGCCAGCGGGGAAACACCATATATTTT.

This clonotype occurred many times. The J gene is TRBJ2-3, the V gene TRBV7-2, with a tentative D call TRBD2 (5 bases). CDR1 SGHTA and CDR2 FQGNSA come from the germline V gene. The CDR3 contains 18 residues. The V end was cut by 2 bases, the J end by 0 bases, with 18 bases between. The CDR3 loop is CASSLTPFSVTSTDTQYF. The CDR3 DNA reads TGTGCCAGCAGCTTAACCCCTTTTAGCGTAACTAGCACAGATACGCAGTATTTT. Combining the CDR3 with reference TRBV7-2 and TRBJ2-3 gives the whole variable domain GAGVSQSPSNKVTEKGKDVELRCDPISGHTALYWYRQSLGQGLEFLIYFQGNSAPDKSGLPSDRFSAERTGGSVSTLTIQRTQQEDSAVYLCASSLTPFSVTSTDTQYFGPGTRLTVL.

This clonotype was observed a few times. This chain links TRBV7-8 with TRBJ2-1, with 8 positions matching TRBD2. The CDR3 consists of 15 residues. The V gene end was trimmed by 6 bases and the J gene end by 0 bases; junction bases not matched to a gene: 4. Germline V gives CDR1 SGHVS, CDR2 FQNEAQ. The CDR3 sequence: CASRLAESSYNEQFF. The CDR3 DNA is TGTGCCAGCAGACTAGCGGAAAGCTCCTACAATGAGCAGTTCTTC.

V gene TRBV12-5 combines with J gene TRBJ1-2; D is undetermined. The CDR3 length is 13 residues. Germline CDR1 and CDR2: LGHNT and FRNRAP. Trimming pared 4 bases from V and 8 bases from J, leaving 14 bases between. The DNA of the CDR3 is TGTGCTAGTGGTTACCGGACTGCCTGGGGCTACACCTTC. This gives the protein CASGYRTAWGYTF.

V and J are TRBV12-3 or TRBV12-4 and TRBJ1-4; D is unclear. Deletions cut 7 bases from V and 7 bases from J, with 16 bases between. The CDR3 totals 14 residues. CDR3 region: CASTALGVGEKLFF. The DNA of the CDR3 is TGTGCCAGCACCGCATTGGGTGTCGGTGAAAAACTGTTTTTT.

This clonotype is a singleton in its sample. The gene calls are TRBV7-2 and TRBJ2-5, with D unclear. V dropped 1 base and J dropped 7 bases, with 7 bases sitting between them. The germline V gene encodes CDR1 SGHTA and CDR2 FQGNSA. This CDR3 has 12 residues. The CDR3 here is CASSLGRVTQYF. CDR3 sequence (DNA): TGTGCCAGCAGCTTAGGTCGAGTGACCCAGTACTTC. The full variable domain, rest sourced from reference TRBV7-2 and TRBJ2-5, is GAGVSQSPSNKVTEKGKDVELRCDPISGHTALYWYRQSLGQGLEFLIYFQGNSAPDKSGLPSDRFSAERTGGSVSTLTIQRTQQEDSAVYLCASSLGRVTQYFGPGTRLLVL.

Worth noting for this clonotype: It may be a read error: a sequence one base away is much more abundant. The chain uses TRBV29-1 and TRBJ2-1, with D perhaps being TRBD1 or TRBD2 (5 bases each). The V end was cut by 7 bases, the J end by 7 bases, with 17 bases between. The CDR3 has 13 amino acids. CDR1 SQVTM and CDR2 ANQGSEA come from the germline V gene. In nucleotides, the CDR3 is TGCAGCGGAGAGGGGTCGGGGCCGAATGAGCAGTTCTTC. Its protein product is CSGEGSGPNEQFF.

Comment on this clonotype: An end of the junction does not agree with germline; a read error may underlie this. V and J are TRBV13 and TRBJ1-4; maybe TRBD1 (5 bases). The CDR3 extends over 14 amino acids. Germline lookup yields CDR1 PRHDT and CDR2 FYEKMQ (reference sequence). The CDR3 region is CASSQKGLNGKLFF. Written as DNA, the CDR3 is TGTGCCAGCAGCCAGAAGGGACTTAATGGAAAACTGTTTTTT.

The chain links TRBV29-1 to TRBJ1-2; D remains ambiguous. The germline V gene encodes CDR1 SQVTM and CDR2 ANQGSEA. V was cut by 0 bases and J by 5 bases, with 13 bases left in between. The CDR3 is 14 amino acids. The CDR3 nucleotides read TGCAGCGTTGAAGATGAAGAGGGTTGGTATGGCTACACCTTC. As protein: CSVEDEEGWYGYTF.

A remark on this clonotype: This may be a read error: a much more frequent sequence differs by one nucleotide. V and J are TRBV20-1 and TRBJ2-1; D may be TRBD2 (6 bases). This CDR3 contains 14 residues. From germline, CDR1 is DFQATT and CDR2 SNEGSKA (reference sequence). The V end lost 6 bases, the J end lost 10 bases, and 22 bases lay between the germline ends. The CDR3 spells CSALLQRVFYEQFF. CDR3 coding DNA: TGCAGTGCCTTACTCCAGCGGGTATTCTACGAGCAGTTCTTC.

In its sample, this clonotype was seen many times. This chain connects TRBV7-2 to TRBJ2-1, with D perhaps matching TRBD1 or TRBD2 (6 bases each). The CDR3 loop spans 17 amino acids. Trimming pared 1 base from V and 0 bases from J, leaving 13 bases between. Germline assignment: CDR1 SGHTA and CDR2 FQGNSA. The CDR3 is CASSLGGATSSYNEQFF. DNA of the CDR3: TGTGCCAGCAGCTTAGGGGGGGCGACTAGCTCCTACAATGAGCAGTTCTTC.

The CDR3 DNA sequence: TGCAGCGTTGAACAGGGGTACTACGAGCAGTACTTC. It encodes CSVEQGYYEQYF. V and J are TRBV29-1 and TRBJ2-4; a weak D match, TRBD1 (6 bases). The last part of the DNA fits TRBJ2-7 better; the J call may be wrong. Germline V gene data show CDR1 as SQVTM and CDR2 as ANQGSEA. This CDR3 region has 12 residues.

This clonotype was found many times. The chain links TRBV7-6 to TRBJ2-1; the D gene is possibly TRBD1 (5 bases). The CDR3 is 15 amino acids. V lost 1 base to trimming and J lost 5 bases, with 12 bases between them. Germline values: CDR1 SGHVS, CDR2 FNYEAQ. CDR3 protein: CASSLVDQGNNEQFF. CDR3 coding DNA: TGTGCCAGCAGCTTAGTCGATCAGGGAAACAATGAGCAGTTCTTC. Looking up the rest from reference TRBV7-6 and TRBJ2-1 gives the full variable domain: GAGVSQSPRYKVTKRGQDVALRCDPISGHVSLYWYRQALGQGPEFLTYFNYEAQQDKSGLPNDRFSAERPEGSISTLTIQRTEQRDSAMYRCASSLVDQGNNEQFFGPGTRLTVL.

Comment on this clonotype: This may stem from a read error, because a much larger clone lies one nucleotide away. J is TRBJ2-1 and V is TRBV5-1; 13 nucleotides match TRBD2. CDR3 size: 15 residues. In germline, CDR1 is SGHRS, CDR2 YFSETQ. The J segment lost 7 bases and the V segment lost 8 bases, leaving 9 bases of the junction unmatched. The CDR3 here is CASSGLAGALNEQFF. Written as DNA, the CDR3 is TGCGCCAGTAGCGGACTAGCGGGAGCGTTAAATGAGCAGTTCTTC.

This chain's CDR3 is CASSYRGELETQYF. The CDR3 DNA reads TGTGCCAGCAGTTACCGCGGGGAATTGGAGACCCAGTACTTC. The V and J genes are TRBV6-2 or TRBV6-3 and TRBJ2-5; the D gene is possibly TRBD2 (6 bases). Germline lookup yields CDR1 MNHEY and CDR2 SVGEGT. The V and J ends lost 2 bases and 5 bases respectively, with 12 bases between them. The CDR3 runs 14 residues.